Reported below is one T cell receptor beta chain. The source of the sample is a study of Ad26.COV2.S vaccination and SARS-CoV-2 variants. Treatment reported: approximately 18 received Ad26.COV2.S at low or high dose, single or two shots; several received placebo; per-sample allocation not given. Day 63 after the first vaccine or placebo injection was the time point for sampling. Germline V gives CDR1 LGHNA, CDR2 YSLEER. The CDR3 runs to 13 residues. V dropped 4 bases and J dropped 3 bases, with 10 bases sitting between them. TCRdb keeps only in-frame clones here, not all; method: immunoSEQ multiplex PCR. Of 350,000 to 450,000 clones listed, roughly 85% were seen once; the top ten hold less than 4%.

Sequenced here: peripheral blood, sampled in a trial of Ad26.COV2.S vaccine versus placebo. V is TRBV4-3 and J is TRBJ2-7, with TRBD2 as a possible D gene (5 bases). The clonotype was recovered from a person aged 18-60 years who received the Ad26.COV2.S COVID-19 vaccine or a placebo. Written as DNA, the CDR3 is TGCGCCAGCAGCCCCCAGCGGAGCTACGAGCAGTACTTC. Protein: CASSPQRSYEQYF.